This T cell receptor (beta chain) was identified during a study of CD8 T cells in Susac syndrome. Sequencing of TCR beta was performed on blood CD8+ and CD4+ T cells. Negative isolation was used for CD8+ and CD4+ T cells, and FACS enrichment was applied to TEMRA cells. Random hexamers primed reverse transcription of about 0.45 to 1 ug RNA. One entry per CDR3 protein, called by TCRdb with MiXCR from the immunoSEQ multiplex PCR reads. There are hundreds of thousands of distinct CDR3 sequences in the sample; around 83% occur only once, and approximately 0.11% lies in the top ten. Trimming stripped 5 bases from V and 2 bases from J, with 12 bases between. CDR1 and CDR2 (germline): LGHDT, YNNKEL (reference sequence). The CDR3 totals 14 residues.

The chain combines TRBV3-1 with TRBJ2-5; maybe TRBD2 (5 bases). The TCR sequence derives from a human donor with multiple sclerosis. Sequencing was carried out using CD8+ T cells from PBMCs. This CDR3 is CASSRRTGQETQYF. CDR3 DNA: TGTGCCAGCAGCAGACGGACTGGTCAAGAGACCCAGTACTTC.